Each of the 20 T cell receptor beta chains below was sequenced from the same sample in a study of blood T cell repertoires in COVID-19. Here immunoSEQ multiplex PCR was the method, and the copy in TCRdb shows in-frame clones only, minus some. The sample lists tens of thousands of clones, roughly 71% occurring once. The material sequenced was peripheral blood. These receptors were taken from a human donor in a cohort sampled during active COVID-19.

The CDR3 region is CASRQGQHQPQHF. The CDR3 bases are TGTGCCAGCAGGCAGGGTCAGCACCAGCCCCAGCATTTT. The chain couples TRBV6-5 to TRBJ1-5, with D possibly TRBD1 on 5 matching bases. This CDR3 is 13 amino acids long. Trimming shortened V by 6 bases and J by 7 bases, and 13 bases separated the two germline ends. Germline lookup yields CDR1 MNHEY and CDR2 SVGAGI.

This clone was counted a single time. The genes are TRBV19 and TRBJ2-5; TRBD1 matches 7 bases. J was trimmed by 2 bases and V by 10 bases; bases with no gene match: 7. CDR1 and CDR2 from the germline V gene are LNHDA and SQIVND (reference sequence). The CDR3 consists of 13 residues. The CDR3 DNA reads as TGTGCCACAACTAGGGGACAGCAAGAGACCCAGTACTTC. Amino acids: CATTRGQQETQYF.

The chain is built from TRBV9 and TRBJ2-7; possibly TRBD1 for D (6 bases). Germline CDR1 is SGDLS and CDR2 is YYNGEE. Trimming shortened V by 4 bases and J by 5 bases, and 19 bases separated the two germline ends. The CDR3 is 15 residues long. The CDR3 loop reads CASSPTQGVPHEQYF. CDR3 coding DNA: TGTGCCAGCAGCCCGACACAGGGAGTCCCCCACGAGCAGTACTTC.

The rearrangement links TRBV7-2 to TRBJ1-6; D uncertain. V lost 6 bases and J 10 bases, leaving 19 bases between the germline ends. The length of the CDR3 is 15 residues. Germline V lookup: CDR1 SGHTA, CDR2 FQGNSA. CDR3 sequence reads: CASSRDTTSRSPLHF. CDR3 bases: TGTGCCAGCAGTCGCGATACTACCTCGAGGTCACCCCTCCACTTT.

CDR3 nucleotide sequence: TGCGCCAGCAGCTTGGACAGGGGAGGTGTGGACATTCAGTACTTC. Residues: CASSLDRGGVDIQYF. V and J are TRBV5-1 and TRBJ2-4, with D possibly being TRBD1 (7 bases). Germline V lookup: CDR1 SGHRS, CDR2 YFSETQ. The germline V and J ends were trimmed by 0 bases and 8 bases, with 15 bases remaining between them. This CDR3 comprises 15 residues.

This rearrangement joins TRBV5-5 to TRBJ1-5, with 7 nucleotides matching TRBD1. CDR3 length equals 14 residues. V lost 0 bases and J lost 4; bases outside the gene matches: 1. The germline V gene has CDR1 SGHKS and CDR2 YYEKEE (reference sequence). The CDR3 DNA reads as TGTGCCAGCAGCTTGGAACAGGGGAATCAGCCCCAGCATTTT. This encodes CASSLEQGNQPQHF.

V gene TRBV18 combines with J gene TRBJ2-5; TRBD1 is a possible D gene (6 bases). The germline V and J ends were trimmed by 2 bases and 1 base, with 11 bases remaining between them. Germline V lookup: CDR1 KGHSH, CDR2 LQKENI. The CDR3 length is 15 residues. This CDR3 is CASSPTGPPQETQYF. Here the CDR3 DNA reads TGTGCCAGCTCACCAACAGGGCCCCCCCAAGAGACCCAGTACTTC.

This chain joins TRBV4-1 and TRBJ1-5; no clear D. V gave up 1 base and J gave up 4 bases, with 11 bases separating them. CDR1 MGHRA and CDR2 YSYEKL come from the germline V gene. This CDR3 contains 15 residues. The DNA of the CDR3 is TGCGCCAGCAGCCAAGGAGCACAGCCAAATCAGCCCCAGCATTTT. Its protein product is CASSQGAQPNQPQHF.

This clone was detected only a few times. The rearrangement uses TRBV9 and TRBJ2-1; D is possibly TRBD2 (6 bases). V shed 0 bases and J shed 1 base, with 11 bases lying between them. Germline assignment: CDR1 SGDLS and CDR2 YYNGEE. The CDR3 is 16 residues long. CDR3 region: CASSVVPGGSYNEQFF. In DNA, the CDR3 is TGTGCCAGCAGCGTAGTCCCTGGGGGGTCCTACAATGAGCAGTTCTTC.

The chain is built from TRBV18 and TRBJ2-7; D not resolved. The V and J ends lost 0 bases and 6 bases respectively, with 15 bases between them. The CDR3 is 15 residues long. Germline V gives CDR1 KGHSH, CDR2 LQKENI. The DNA for the CDR3 is TGTGCCAGCTCACCACCGGGCACCCAAGTCTTCGAGCAGTACTTC. Protein: CASSPPGTQVFEQYF. Drawing the rest from reference TRBV18 and TRBJ2-7, the complete variable domain is NAGVMQNPRHLVRRRGQEARLRCSPMKGHSHVYWYRQLPEEGLKFMVYLQKENIIDESGMPKERFSAEFPKEGPSILRIQQVVRGDSAAYFCASSPPGTQVFEQYFGPGTRLTVT.

This clone was counted only a few times. The CDR3 spells CASSPRGAQPQHF. CDR3 DNA sequence: TGTGCCAGCAGTCCCAGGGGTGCTCAGCCCCAGCATTTT. The V and J genes are TRBV6-5 and TRBJ1-5, with a possible D match to TRBD1 (6 bases). V lost 5 bases and J 6 bases, leaving 11 bases between the germline ends. CDR3 length equals 13 residues. Germline V gene data show CDR1 as MNHEY and CDR2 as SVGAGI.

CDR3 in DNA: TGCGCCAGCAGCTTGGAGCGTCTCCGCGAGCAGTACTTC. Translation: CASSLERLREQYF. The rearrangement links TRBV5-1 to TRBJ2-7, with D uncertain. Trimming pared 0 bases from V and 6 bases from J, leaving 10 bases between. The V gene's germline CDR1 is SGHRS and CDR2 YFSETQ. The CDR3 extends over 13 amino acids.

The chain combines TRBV18 with TRBJ2-7; 10 nucleotides match TRBD1. Per the germline V gene, CDR1 is KGHSH and CDR2 is LQKENI. V lost 6 bases to trimming and J lost 2 bases; unmatched junction nucleotides: 4. The CDR3 is 14 amino acids. The CDR3 sequence: CASSRDRGPYEQYF. The CDR3 bases are TGTGCCAGCTCCCGGGACAGGGGTCCCTACGAGCAGTACTTC.

The chain combines TRBV11-2 with TRBJ2-3, with TRBD1 identical over 7 bases. The CDR3 sequence is 15 residues long. V lost 5 bases and J lost 0; bases outside the gene matches: 5. CDR1 is SGHAT and CDR2 is FQNNGV in the germline V gene. This CDR3 is CASSHRDSSTDTQYF. The CDR3 nucleotides read TGTGCCAGCAGCCACCGGGACAGCAGCACAGATACGCAGTATTTT.

The chain recombines TRBV19 with TRBJ2-1; 7 nucleotides align to TRBD2. V shed 5 bases, J shed 7 bases, and the junction held 8 bases outside the gene matches. This CDR3 comprises 14 residues. Germline values: CDR1 LNHDA, CDR2 SQIVND (reference sequence). The CDR3 DNA sequence: TGTGCCAGTAGTCCAGCGGGAAGAAGGAATGAGCAGTTCTTC. It yields the protein CASSPAGRRNEQFF.

This clone was detected once. The V gene is TRBV9, the J gene TRBJ2-4; TRBD1 is a possible D gene (5 bases). Trimming removed 2 bases from V and 0 bases from J, with 12 bases in between. Per germline, CDR1 SGDLS and CDR2 YYNGEE. The CDR3 has 16 amino acids. CDR3 DNA sequence: TGTGCCAGCAGCGTTGGACATGTGCTAGCCAAAAACATTCAGTACTTC. Translating gives CASSVGHVLAKNIQYF.

This chain links TRBV24-1 with TRBJ2-1, with a weak D call TRBD1 (5 bases). There are 15 residues in the CDR3. CDR1 and CDR2 (germline): KGHDR, SFDVKD. Between the trimmed V and J ends, which lost 3 bases and 1 base, there was a span of 9 bases. CDR3 residues: CATSDQGVSYNEQFF. The CDR3 coding sequence is TGTGCCACCAGTGATCAAGGGGTTTCCTACAATGAGCAGTTCTTC.

This sequence joins TRBV7-9 and TRBJ2-7, with D possibly being TRBD2 (5 bases). Trimming removed 4 bases at V and 5 bases at J, with 12 bases between. CDR1 is SEHNR, CDR2 FQNEAQ, per germline (reference sequence). CDR3 size: 13 residues. CDR3 protein: CASSSPGSDEQYF. In nucleotides, the CDR3 is TGTGCCAGCAGCTCCCCGGGTAGCGACGAGCAGTACTTC. The full variable domain, rest sourced from reference TRBV7-9 and TRBJ2-7, is DTGVSQNPRHKITKRGQNVTFRCDPISEHNRLYWYRQTLGQGPEFLTYFQNEAQLEKSRLLSDRFSAERPKGSFSTLEIQRTEQGDSAMYLCASSSPGSDEQYFGPGTRLTVT.

The V and J genes are TRBV6-2 or TRBV6-3 and TRBJ2-7; unclear D gene. In germline, CDR1 is MNHEY, CDR2 SVGEGT. This CDR3 has 14 amino acids. With 2 bases removed from V and 6 bases from J, the gap between germline ends came to 14 bases. The CDR3 here is CASSYGGGVREQYF. CDR3 DNA: TGTGCCAGCAGTTACGGCGGTGGAGTTCGCGAGCAGTACTTC.

This clone was seen only a few times. The CDR3 loop is CASLRVSGELFF. CDR3 sequence (DNA): TGTGCCAGTCTCAGGGTGTCCGGGGAGCTGTTTTTT. The rearrangement joins TRBV12-3 or TRBV12-4 to TRBJ2-2; maybe TRBD1 (5 bases). This CDR3 is built from 12 residues. Deletions cut 9 bases from V and 6 bases from J, with 11 bases between.